This is a list of T cell receptor beta chains from one sample in a study of blood T cell repertoires in COVID-19. Method: immunoSEQ multiplex PCR; TCRdb's copy keeps in-frame clones and lacks some. The sample consists of some 230,000 clones, 70% to 90% of them appearing once. Sequencing was done on a sample of peripheral blood. These receptors were taken from a middle-aged man who had recovered from COVID-19. Each CDR3 is given with its conserved first and last residue. The order of the fields is D gene, clone size, V gene, J gene, CDR3 protein, CDR3 DNA. The D gene is left open where the match is weak. Size values are once, few and many counts, or a class for expanded clones, and some rows have none.

TRBD1	NA	TRBV6-2/TRBV6-3	TRBJ1-5	CASSVTGVQPQHF	TGTGCCAGCAGTGTGACAGGGGTTCAGCCCCAGCATTTT
NA	NA	TRBV28	TRBJ2-7	CASSFQMPYEQYF	TGTGCCAGCAGTTTCCAGATGCCCTACGAGCAGTACTTC
NA	NA	TRBV29-1	TRBJ2-7	CSAETNGNEQYF	TGCAGCGCGGAAACGAACGGGAACGAGCAGTACTTC
TRBD1	NA	TRBV7-9	TRBJ2-1	CASSFGTVYNEQFF	TGTGCCAGCAGCTTCGGGACAGTGTACAATGAGCAGTTCTTC
NA	NA	TRBV28	TRBJ1-6	CASSFWSLYTDQANSPLHF	TGTGCCAGCAGTTTTTGGTCGCTCTATACCGACCAAGCGAATTCACCCCTCCACTTT
TRBD2	NA	TRBV2	TRBJ2-3	CASRAAGVNTDTQYF	TGTGCCAGCAGGGCAGCGGGAGTGAACACAGATACGCAGTATTTT
NA	few	TRBV6-5	TRBJ1-1	CASSYSRSRANTEAFF	TGTGCCAGCAGTTACTCGAGAAGCAGGGCGAACACTGAAGCTTTCTTT
TRBD2	NA	TRBV28	TRBJ2-7	CASAGGGSYEQYF	TGTGCCTCAGCGGGAGGGGGTTCCTACGAGCAGTACTTC
TRBD1	NA	TRBV10-3	TRBJ1-5	CAISEEQGHQPQHF	TGTGCCATCAGTGAGGAACAGGGGCATCAGCCCCAGCATTTT
TRBD1	NA	TRBV29-1	TRBJ1-2	CSVRTGYGYTF	TGCAGCGTAAGGACAGGCTATGGCTACACCTTC
NA	NA	TRBV20-1	TRBJ1-4	CSFKTGEKLFF	TGCAGCTTTAAGACGGGGGAAAAACTGTTTTTT
NA	NA	TRBV7-9	TRBJ1-1	CASSLLYNTEAFF	TGTGCCAGCAGCTTGCTCTATAACACTGAAGCTTTCTTT
TRBD1	NA	TRBV18	TRBJ1-2	CASSRNRGENYGYTF	TGTGCCAGCTCGCGTAACAGGGGGGAAAACTATGGCTACACCTTC
NA	NA	TRBV19	TRBJ2-5	CASRSPGDHETQYF	TGTGCCAGTAGAAGTCCAGGGGATCATGAGACCCAGTACTTC
NA	NA	TRBV27	TRBJ2-7	CASRSGYEQYF	TGTGCCAGCAGGTCAGGGTACGAGCAGTACTTC
TRBD2	NA	TRBV27	TRBJ2-1	CASSLSKVAGQRVLYNEQFF	TGTGCCAGCAGTTTATCGAAAGTAGCGGGCCAAAGAGTACTATACAATGAGCAGTTCTTC
TRBD1	few	TRBV6-1	TRBJ2-3	CASNPGQGTDTQYF	TGTGCCAGCAATCCGGGACAGGGCACAGATACGCAGTATTTT
TRBD1	NA	TRBV6-5	TRBJ1-5	CAIHGAGGAGQPQHF	TGTGCCATCCACGGTGCAGGGGGCGCGGGTCAGCCCCAGCATTTT